A selection of T cell receptor beta chains follows, all from one sample in a study of blood T cell repertoires in COVID-19. Assay used: immunoSEQ multiplex PCR; TCRdb lists only in-frame clones, some missing. This table holds under 50,000 clones, 77% found once. The sequenced sample consisted of peripheral blood. Source of these receptors: a human donor with active or convalescent COVID-19. The donor label of this sample is uncertain. Each CDR3 is given with its conserved first and last residue. D genes are given only for firm matches. Clone size appears in some rows only: once, few, many, or a class for an expanded clone.

v_gene	d_gene	j_gene	abundance	CDR3aa	CDR3nt
TRBV7-6	TRBD2	TRBJ2-7	.	CASSPRGEEQYF	TGTGCCAGCAGCCCCCGGGGGGAGGAGCAGTACTTC
TRBV4-3	TRBD2	TRBJ2-3	.	CASSLATSGKTDTQYF	TGCGCCAGCAGCCTCGCGACTAGCGGGAAAACAGATACGCAGTATTTT
TRBV27	.	TRBJ1-6	.	CASSWTRAGTYNSPLHF	TGTGCCAGCAGTTGGACTAGGGCTGGGACCTATAATTCACCCCTCCACTTT
TRBV7-7	TRBD2	TRBJ2-7	.	CASSPTRTSGTYEQYF	TGTGCTAGCAGCCCCACTCGGACTAGCGGTACCTACGAGCAGTACTTC
TRBV24-1	.	TRBJ1-1	.	CATSGNRMGEAFF	TGTGCCACCAGTGGAAACAGGATGGGTGAAGCTTTCTTT
TRBV7-8	TRBD1	TRBJ1-5	.	CASSQGGSRPQHF	TGTGCCAGCAGCCAGGGGGGGTCTCGACCCCAGCATTTT
TRBV24-1	.	TRBJ1-1	once	CATINRVHTEAFF	TGTGCCACCATTAACCGGGTCCACACTGAAGCTTTCTTT
TRBV29-1	.	TRBJ1-2	few	CSARLEGAGYGYTF	TGCAGCGCACGCCTCGAGGGCGCCGGCTATGGCTACACCTTC
TRBV28	TRBD1	TRBJ1-5	.	CASSLGDRGNQPQHF	TGTGCCAGCAGTTTGGGGGACAGGGGCAATCAGCCCCAGCATTTT
TRBV4-1	.	TRBJ2-3	.	CASSRTGWTDTQYF	TGCGCCAGCAGCCGAACGGGGTGGACAGATACGCAGTATTTT
TRBV4-1	.	TRBJ1-1	.	CASSAQQGRAEAFF	TGCGCCAGCAGCGCCCAACAGGGAAGGGCTGAAGCTTTCTTT
TRBV5-6	.	TRBJ1-4	.	CASSSPNEKLFF	TGTGCCAGCAGCTCCCCAAATGAAAAACTGTTTTTT
TRBV19	.	TRBJ2-7	.	CASSLSQGSTYEQYF	TGTGCCAGTAGTTTATCTCAGGGGAGTACCTACGAGCAGTACTTC
TRBV30	.	TRBJ1-5	.	CAWTKSNFDQPQHF	TGTGCCTGGACTAAATCTAATTTCGATCAGCCCCAGCATTTT
TRBV28	.	TRBJ2-4	.	CASRGQAKGIQYF	TGTGCCAGCAGGGGGCAGGCCAAAGGCATTCAGTACTTC
TRBV6-5	.	TRBJ2-1	once	CASSTRRNEQFF	TGTGCCAGCAGTACCCGGAGGAATGAGCAGTTCTTC
TRBV2	.	TRBJ2-7	.	CASSKTESAYEQYF	TGTGCCAGCAGTAAGACAGAGTCGGCCTACGAGCAGTACTTC
TRBV4-1	.	TRBJ1-2	.	CASSQGESDYGYTF	TGCGCCAGCAGCCAAGGTGAATCGGACTATGGCTACACCTTC
TRBV6-2/TRBV6-3	.	TRBJ2-1	.	CASSYLGDSYNEQFF	TGTGCCAGCAGTTACCTCGGGGATTCCTACAATGAGCAGTTCTTC
TRBV28	.	TRBJ2-5	.	CASSTGEETQYF	TGTGCCAGCAGTACCGGGGAGGAGACCCAGTACTTC
TRBV5-1	.	TRBJ2-1	once	CASSVSTGVRQEQFF	TGCGCCAGCAGCGTTTCGACCGGGGTTAGACAAGAGCAGTTCTTC
TRBV24-1	.	TRBJ2-6	few	CATSIGAGANVLTF	TGTGCCACCAGTATCGGTGCTGGGGCCAACGTCCTGACTTTC
TRBV10-3	TRBD2	TRBJ2-7	.	CAITSGANYEQYF	TGTGCCATCACTAGCGGGGCCAATTACGAGCAGTACTTC
TRBV5-1	TRBD2	TRBJ2-7	.	CASSLEGGRTYEQYF	TGCGCCAGCAGCTTGGAAGGCGGGAGGACCTACGAGCAGTACTTC
TRBV5-1	TRBD1	TRBJ1-1	.	CASSSGGKEAFF	TGCGCCAGCAGCTCAGGGGGGAAGGAAGCTTTCTTT
TRBV9	.	TRBJ2-1	.	CASTKGGGTYNEQFF	TGTGCCAGCACCAAGGGGGGGGGCACCTACAATGAGCAGTTCTTC
TRBV4-1	TRBD2	TRBJ2-7	.	CASSRRGSGNAGEQYF	TGCGCCAGCAGCCGCCGCGGAAGCGGGAATGCGGGGGAGCAGTACTTC
TRBV7-8	.	TRBJ2-1	.	CASSLFAGVWYNEQFF	TGTGCCAGCAGCTTATTTGCCGGGGTTTGGTACAATGAGCAGTTCTTC
TRBV19	.	TRBJ1-4	.	CASSPLRWTNEKLFF	TGTGCCAGTAGTCCCTTGAGGTGGACTAATGAAAAACTGTTTTTT
TRBV7-8	TRBD1	TRBJ2-3	.	CASSPVTGPWGTDTQYF	TGTGCCAGCAGCCCGGTGACAGGGCCCTGGGGCACAGATACGCAGTATTTT
TRBV9	TRBD2	TRBJ2-7	.	CASSVDASGRRPSYEQYF	TGTGCCAGCAGCGTAGACGCTAGCGGGAGGCGCCCTTCCTACGAGCAGTACTTC
TRBV24-1	.	TRBJ2-3	.	CATSVLDRDTQYF	TGTGCCACCAGTGTCCTAGACAGGGATACGCAGTATTTT
TRBV30	.	TRBJ1-5	.	CAWRDQTGLSNQPQHF	TGTGCCTGGAGGGACCAGACAGGACTTAGCAATCAGCCCCAGCATTTT
TRBV11-3	TRBD2	TRBJ2-1	.	CASSFLAGGRSYNEQFF	TGTGCCAGCAGCTTCCTAGCGGGAGGTCGCTCCTACAATGAGCAGTTCTTC
TRBV15	TRBD1	TRBJ1-5	.	CATSRGPTGDSNQPQHF	TGTGCCACCAGCAGAGGGCCGACAGGGGATAGCAATCAGCCCCAGCATTTT
TRBV9	.	TRBJ2-3	once	CASSARDWERTDTQYF	TGTGCCAGCAGCGCGAGGGACTGGGAGAGGACAGATACGCAGTATTTT
TRBV10-1	.	TRBJ2-7	.	CASNDRGSRYEQYF	TGCGCCAGCAACGATAGGGGATCTAGGTACGAGCAGTACTTC
TRBV9	TRBD1	TRBJ2-1	few	CASSGRTGGDEQFF	TGTGCCAGCAGTGGACGGACAGGGGGTGATGAGCAGTTCTTC
TRBV10-3	TRBD1	TRBJ1-2	.	CAISPAGGNYGYTF	TGTGCCATCAGCCCCGCAGGGGGAAACTATGGCTACACCTTC
TRBV19	TRBD2	TRBJ2-1	.	CASSRTGTSGVEASYNEQFF	TGTGCCAGTAGTAGGACCGGGACTAGCGGAGTTGAGGCCTCCTACAATGAGCAGTTCTTC
TRBV29-1	.	TRBJ2-7	.	CSVASRSSFDEQYF	TGCAGCGTTGCTAGCAGGAGCTCTTTCGACGAGCAGTACTTC
TRBV6-2/TRBV6-3	TRBD1	TRBJ2-7	once	CASSTTGTATYEQYF	TGTGCCAGCAGTACTACCGGGACAGCTACCTACGAGCAGTACTTC